The rows below give T cell receptor beta chains drawn from one sample of a study of cytomegalovirus exposure and HLA in healthy donors. TCRdb's copy holds only in-frame clones and misses some; the assay was immunoSEQ multiplex PCR. The table shows some 70,000 clones, with just under 85% occurring only once. The specimen was PBMCs. The source is a man aged 25 to 40 in good health and CMV-seronegative. Both conserved end residues are part of each CDR3. A D gene is named only where the DNA matches it firmly. Clone size appears in some rows only: once, few, many, or a class for an expanded clone.

>TRBJ1-2|NA|NA|TRBV6-5
CASSSGGNNYGYTF
TGTGCCAGCAGTTCGGGTGGAAATAACTATGGCTACACCTTC
>TRBJ1-1|NA|TRBD1|TRBV6-5
CASSFGTGTFGTEAFF
TGTGCCAGCAGTTTTGGGACAGGGACGTTTGGCACTGAAGCTTTCTTT
>TRBJ1-2|NA|NA|TRBV28
CASSTVQGGLYGYTF
TGTGCCAGCAGCACCGTCCAAGGAGGCCTCTATGGCTACACCTTC
>TRBJ2-3|NA|NA|TRBV6-5
CASSRRDPMGGTQYF
TGTGCCAGCAGCCGTAGGGACCCTATGGGAGGTACGCAGTATTTT
>TRBJ2-1|NA|TRBD2|TRBV7-2
CASRPTSALYNEQFF
TGTGCCAGCAGACCGACTAGCGCCCTGTACAATGAGCAGTTCTTC
>TRBJ1-2|NA|TRBD1|TRBV7-2
CASSPMTGTNHGYTF
TGTGCCAGCAGCCCTATGACAGGGACGAATCATGGCTACACCTTC
>TRBJ1-5|NA|TRBD1|TRBV6-4
CASSGGSNQPQHF
TGTGCCAGCTCAGGGGGTAGCAATCAGCCCCAGCATTTT
>TRBJ2-2|NA|TRBD1|TRBV28
CASTTGGLTGELFF
TGTGCCAGCACTACAGGGGGCCTGACCGGGGAGCTGTTTTTT
>TRBJ1-2|NA|TRBD1|TRBV6-6
CASSSRDSLGYTF
TGTGCCAGCAGTTCCCGGGACAGCTTAGGCTACACCTTC
>TRBJ1-1|once|NA|TRBV18
CASSPPVGHTNTEAFF
TGTGCCAGCTCACCACCGGTGGGACACACAAACACTGAAGCTTTCTTT
>TRBJ2-7|NA|NA|TRBV28
CASSSIPNWGYRSYEQYF
TGTGCCAGCAGTTCTATTCCCAATTGGGGCTATCGCTCCTACGAGCAGTACTTC
>TRBJ1-1|once|TRBD1|TRBV7-2
CASKGGRGNTEAFF
TGTGCCAGCAAAGGGGGCAGGGGAAACACTGAAGCTTTCTTT
>TRBJ1-5|NA|NA|TRBV4-1
CASSQADAGALLQPQHF
TGCGCCAGCAGCCAAGCAGATGCGGGGGCGCTACTTCAGCCCCAGCATTTT
>TRBJ2-5|NA|NA|TRBV5-1
CASSATSGETQYF
TGCGCCAGCAGCGCCACATCGGGGGAGACCCAGTACTTC
>TRBJ1-5|NA|NA|TRBV5-6
CASSYQGLLDQPQHF
TGTGCCAGCAGTTATCAGGGTCTGCTAGATCAGCCCCAGCATTTT
>TRBJ2-7|NA|NA|TRBV7-8
CASSFSMLGEQYF
TGTGCCAGCAGCTTTAGCATGCTGGGCGAGCAGTACTTC
>TRBJ1-2|NA|NA|TRBV5-6
CASTLQPDSPSLYGYTF
TGTGCCAGCACCCTGCAACCTGACAGTCCGTCCCTTTATGGCTACACCTTC
>TRBJ2-5|NA|TRBD2|TRBV5-6
CASSLLGNGGARETQYF
TGTGCCAGCAGCTTGCTCGGGAACGGGGGGGCGAGAGAGACCCAGTACTTC